A selection of T cell receptor beta chains follows, all from one sample in a study of response to subunit inactivated influenza vaccine. MiXCR was run by TCRdb on the RT-PCR reads, yielding one entry per CDR3 protein. This sample yields 400,000 to 650,000 distinct CDR3 sequences, of which 7.2% are seen a single time; roughly 13% belongs to the top ten. Sequenced here: PBMCs from blood, sampled around 2 years after vaccination. All receptors come from a man between 45 and 75 years old who received an inactivated influenza vaccine. Each CDR3 is given with its conserved first and last residue. The D gene is left open where the match is weak. The size of a clone is reported for some rows only, either as once, few or many, or as a class for expanded clones.

V gene: TRBV20-1; clone size: few; J gene: TRBJ2-3; D gene: TRBD2; CDR3 DNA: TGCAGCCGGCGGACTAGCGGGGCGGAAGATACGCAGTATTTT; CDR3 protein: CSRRTSGAEDTQYF
V gene: TRBV6-2/TRBV6-3; clone size: few; J gene: TRBJ2-1; D gene: TRBD2; CDR3 DNA: TGTGCCAGCAGTCCTTGGGCGGGAGAATTGGATGAGCAGTTCTTC; CDR3 protein: CASSPWAGELDEQFF
V gene: TRBV6-1; clone size: NA; J gene: TRBJ2-4; D gene: NA; CDR3 DNA: TGTGCCAGCAGTCAAACAGGACAGAAATTTATAGCCAAAAACATTCAGTACTTC; CDR3 protein: CASSQTGQKFIAKNIQYF
V gene: TRBV28; clone size: many; J gene: TRBJ2-4; D gene: NA; CDR3 DNA: TGTGCCAGCAGTCTCCAGGGAGCCAAAAACATTCAGTACTTC; CDR3 protein: CASSLQGAKNIQYF
V gene: TRBV20-1; clone size: NA; J gene: TRBJ1-4; D gene: NA; CDR3 DNA: TGCAGTGCTAGAGATTCCGGTGGTGAAAAACTGTTTTTT; CDR3 protein: CSARDSGGEKLFF
V gene: TRBV12-3/TRBV12-4; clone size: few; J gene: TRBJ1-4; D gene: NA; CDR3 DNA: TGTGCCAGCAGTCTACACCTTATGCCTGAAAAACTGTTTTTT; CDR3 protein: CASSLHLMPEKLFF
V gene: TRBV4-3; clone size: NA; J gene: TRBJ2-5; D gene: NA; CDR3 DNA: TGCGCCAGCAGCCAAGCACCCCCCGACAGGCCTCAAGAGACCCAGTACTTC; CDR3 protein: CASSQAPPDRPQETQYF
V gene: TRBV28; clone size: few; J gene: TRBJ1-5; D gene: TRBD1; CDR3 DNA: TGTGCCAGCAGTTTAACCGGGACAGTTTATAGCAATCAGCCCCAGCATTTT; CDR3 protein: CASSLTGTVYSNQPQHF
V gene: TRBV29-1; clone size: many; J gene: TRBJ1-5; D gene: NA; CDR3 DNA: TGCAGCGTTAGCGGCGCCAGTCCCAATCAGCCCCAGCATTTT; CDR3 protein: CSVSGASPNQPQHF
V gene: TRBV7-8; clone size: few; J gene: TRBJ1-4; D gene: NA; CDR3 DNA: TGTGCCAGCAGCTTAGCGTTAAAGGAAAAACTGTTTTTT; CDR3 protein: CASSLALKEKLFF
V gene: TRBV19; clone size: many; J gene: TRBJ1-2; D gene: NA; CDR3 DNA: TGTGCCAGTATGGGCGGCGCAGGGACTAACTATGGCTACACCTTC; CDR3 protein: CASMGGAGTNYGYTF
V gene: TRBV27; clone size: few; J gene: TRBJ2-5; D gene: TRBD1; CDR3 DNA: TGTGCCAGCAGGGATACAGGGGTCGAGCAAGAGACCCAGTACTTC; CDR3 protein: CASRDTGVEQETQYF
V gene: TRBV12-3/TRBV12-4; clone size: few; J gene: TRBJ2-5; D gene: NA; CDR3 DNA: TGTGCCAGCAGTTTTTCGAGTCAGATCGGCGAGACCCAGTACTTC; CDR3 protein: CASSFSSQIGETQYF
V gene: TRBV18; clone size: few; J gene: TRBJ2-7; D gene: TRBD2; CDR3 DNA: TGTGCCAGCTCACCCGTTTCTAGCGGGCGAAGCTCCTACGAGCAGTACTTC; CDR3 protein: CASSPVSSGRSSYEQYF
V gene: TRBV6-1; clone size: few; J gene: TRBJ1-1; D gene: TRBD1; CDR3 DNA: TGTGCCAGCAGCCCGGACAGGGGATACGAACAGACTGAAGCTTTCTTT; CDR3 protein: CASSPDRGYEQTEAFF